The clone carrying this TCR beta chain was seen just once. The source of the sample is a study of T cell responses to AZD1222 COVID-19 vaccine. Per the germline V gene, CDR1 is MNHNS and CDR2 is SASEGT. The CDR3 has 15 amino acids. The V end lost 3 bases, the J end lost 1 base, and 10 bases lay between the germline ends. Only in-frame clones appear in the TCRdb table, and some are missing; sequencing was by immunoSEQ multiplex PCR. The sample lists some 100,000 clones; just under 90% were seen once. The starting material was peripheral blood, obtained on day 0 of AZD1222 vaccination. The clonotype originates from an adult in good health. The chain carries TRBV6-1 and TRBJ2-1; possible D gene TRBD2, 6 bases. CDR3 residues: CASSDGGRSYNEQFF. In DNA form, the CDR3 reads TGTGCCAGCAGTGACGGGGGTAGGTCCTACAATGAGCAGTTCTTC.